The entry that follows covers one TCR beta chain sequence. This specimen belongs to a study of T cells in Graves' hyperthyroidism and ophthalmopathy. Amplified TCR beta CDR3 regions came from RNA transcripts. Primed by the HTBI set, a first-round RT-PCR was run on the TCR CDR3. TCRdb re-derived calls from the multiplex PCR reads in MiXCR, one entry per CDR3 protein. The table lists roughly 500,000 distinct CDR3 sequences, 46% of them singletons, with around two fifths in the top ten. The germline V gene has CDR1 DFQATT and CDR2 SNEGSKA (reference sequence). The CDR3 contains 14 residues. V lost 0 bases and J lost 9, with 15 bases in between.

The rearrangement uses TRBV20-1 and TRBJ1-5, with a tentative D call TRBD1 (6 bases). This clonotype was sampled from an adult woman with Graves' disease, either hyperthyroidism or ophthalmopathy (not recorded which). The sample comprised peripheral blood or thyroid tissue (not recorded which). CDR3 region: CSARDPRGARPQHF. In nucleotides, the CDR3 is TGCAGTGCTAGAGATCCCCGGGGGGCACGGCCCCAGCATTTT.